This entry is about one T cell receptor beta chain. The antigen is not known. This sample was taken from a study of CD8+ T cells in alopecia areata. Researchers took lesional scalp punch biopsies and peripheral blood from people who were alopecia areata patients. Sorted populations comprised CD4+ and CD8+ T cells obtained from PBMCs. Points from the study as a whole: Unlike in mice, where it was clearer, TCR sharing across patients was less clear, possibly HLA-related. An increase in clonality over normal scalp was evident in lesional scalp, especially alopecia totalis/universalis.

Germline V gene lookup returns CDR1 LGHNA and CDR2 YSLEER. The CDR3 loop spans 16 amino acids. The V segment lost 0 bases and the J segment 8 bases; nucleotides outside the gene matches: 7. RNA extraction and reverse transcription yielded cDNA as sequencing template. Assay: immunoSEQ multiplex PCR; the TCRdb copy retains only in-frame clones and omits some. Of about 64,000 clones listed, around 47% were seen once; the top ten hold approximately 50%. J is TRBJ2-1 and V is TRBV4-3; 10 nucleotides agree with TRBD2. The receptor's source is a human donor with alopecia areata. The sample consisted of NKG2D-low CD8+ T cells sorted from blood. CDR3 in amino acids: CASSQELSGRRHEQFF. The CDR3, as DNA: TGCGCCAGCAGCCAAGAGCTTAGCGGGAGGAGACATGAGCAGTTCTTC.